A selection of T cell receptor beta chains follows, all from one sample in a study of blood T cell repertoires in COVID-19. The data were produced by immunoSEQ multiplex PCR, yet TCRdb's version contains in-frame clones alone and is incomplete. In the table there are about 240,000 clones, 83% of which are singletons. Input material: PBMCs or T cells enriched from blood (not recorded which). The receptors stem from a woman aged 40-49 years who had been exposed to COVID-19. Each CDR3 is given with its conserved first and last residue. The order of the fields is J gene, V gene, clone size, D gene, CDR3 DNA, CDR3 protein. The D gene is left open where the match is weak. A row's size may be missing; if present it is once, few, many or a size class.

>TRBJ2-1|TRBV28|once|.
TGTGCCAGCAGTCACAGGGCTCCGGACAATGAGCAGTTCTTC
CASSHRAPDNEQFF
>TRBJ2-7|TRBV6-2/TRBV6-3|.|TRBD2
TGTGCCAGCGGTTCTACTAGCGGGGGGGCCTGGAACTTC
CASGSTSGGAWNF
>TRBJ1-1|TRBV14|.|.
TGTGCCAGCAGCCAACGTACTCAGGGGTACACTGAAGCTTTCTTT
CASSQRTQGYTEAFF
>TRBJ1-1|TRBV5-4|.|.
TGTGCCAGCAGGGCCGGGGGGAACACTGAAGCTTTCTTT
CASRAGGNTEAFF
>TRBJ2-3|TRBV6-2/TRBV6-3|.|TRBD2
TGTGCCAGCAGCCGTCGACTAGCGGGGGGCCGCGCAGATACGCAGTATTTT
CASSRRLAGGRADTQYF
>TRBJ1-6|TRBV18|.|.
TGTGCCAGCTCACCCGACAACTCCTATAATTCACCCCTCCACTTT
CASSPDNSYNSPLHF
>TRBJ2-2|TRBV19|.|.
TGTGCCAGTAGACAGGGTTCGGCCGGGGAGCTGTTTTTT
CASRQGSAGELFF
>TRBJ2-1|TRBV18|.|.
TGTGCCAGCTCACCACCGAGCCAGGGCTCTGCCTACAATGAGCAGTTCTTC
CASSPPSQGSAYNEQFF
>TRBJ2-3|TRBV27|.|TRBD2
TGTGCCAGCCGACGGACTAGCTTCACAGATACGCAGTATTTT
CASRRTSFTDTQYF
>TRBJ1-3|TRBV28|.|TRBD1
TGTGCCAGCGGGACAGGGGGCCCCGGAAACACCATATATTTT
CASGTGGPGNTIYF
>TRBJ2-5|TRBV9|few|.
TGTGCCAGCAGCGTAACGTCGGGGGGCGGTGAGACCCAGTACTTC
CASSVTSGGGETQYF
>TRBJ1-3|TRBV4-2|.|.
TGTGCCAGCAGCCAAGATCGGACGGACAACTCTGGAAACACCATATATTTT
CASSQDRTDNSGNTIYF
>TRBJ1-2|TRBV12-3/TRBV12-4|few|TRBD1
TGTGCCAGCAGTCCGGACAGGGTTTATGGCTACACCTTC
CASSPDRVYGYTF
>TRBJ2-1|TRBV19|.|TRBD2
TGTGCCAGTAGTCCAATAGCGGGGGGCCTTTTAGAGCAGTTCTTC
CASSPIAGGLLEQFF
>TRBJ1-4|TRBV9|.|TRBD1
TGTGCCAGCAGCGCCGGGGGACAGGAAAATGAAAAACTGTTTTTT
CASSAGGQENEKLFF
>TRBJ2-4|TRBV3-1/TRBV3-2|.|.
TGTGCCAGCAGCCGTAGGGGACAAGCCAAAAACATTCAGTACTTC
CASSRRGQAKNIQYF
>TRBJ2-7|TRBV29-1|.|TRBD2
TGCAGCGCCTCACTAGCGTCCTACGAGCAGTACTTC
CSASLASYEQYF
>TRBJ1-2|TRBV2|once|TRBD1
TGTGCCAGCAGTGACCTTACAGGGGCCATTTATGGCTACACCTTC
CASSDLTGAIYGYTF
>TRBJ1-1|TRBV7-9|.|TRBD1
TGTGCCAGCAGCCGGACAGGGAACACTGAAGCTTTCTTT
CASSRTGNTEAFF
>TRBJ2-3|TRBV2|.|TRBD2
TGTGCCAGCAGAGTACTAGCGGGGGGCGCAGATACGCAGTATTTT
CASRVLAGGADTQYF
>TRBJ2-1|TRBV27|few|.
TGTGCCAGCAGTGAGGCGGGGCGTTCAAGTGAGCAGTTCTTC
CASSEAGRSSEQFF
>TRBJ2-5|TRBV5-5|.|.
TGTGCCAGCAGGTTCGACTGGATTTTAGAGACCCAGTACTTC
CASRFDWILETQYF
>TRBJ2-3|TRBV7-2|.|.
TGTGCCAGCAGCCCGGACTATCTTAGCACAGATACGCAGTATTTT
CASSPDYLSTDTQYF
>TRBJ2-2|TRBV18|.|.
TGTGCCAGCTCACCAATCCTAGATAACACCGGGGAGCTGTTTTTT
CASSPILDNTGELFF
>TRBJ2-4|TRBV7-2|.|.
TGTGCCAGCAGCTTAGACCGGGGGGCGCACATTCAGTACTTC
CASSLDRGAHIQYF
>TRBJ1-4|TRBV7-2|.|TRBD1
TGTGCCAGCAGCTTAGACGGGGACAGGGGCAGTGAAAAACTGTTTTTT
CASSLDGDRGSEKLFF
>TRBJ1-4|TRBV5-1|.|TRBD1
TGCGCCAGCAGCGGGGGACAGCCTGCAACTAATGAAAAACTGTTTTTT
CASSGGQPATNEKLFF
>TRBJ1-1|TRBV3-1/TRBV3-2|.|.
TGTGCCAGCAGCCAAGGAACAGGGAACACTGAAGCTTTCTTT
CASSQGTGNTEAFF
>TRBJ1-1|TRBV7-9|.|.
TGTGCCAGCCAAGGGGTCCCGAACACTGAAGCTTTCTTT
CASQGVPNTEAFF
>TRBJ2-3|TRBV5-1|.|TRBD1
TGCGCCAGCAGCTTGGGACAGGGTATGATTAGCACAGATACGCAGTATTTT
CASSLGQGMISTDTQYF
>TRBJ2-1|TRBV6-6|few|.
TGTGCCAGCACCACGGCTGGAGGTGAGCAGTTCTTC
CASTTAGGEQFF
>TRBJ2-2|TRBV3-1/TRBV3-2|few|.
TGTGCCAGCAGCCAAGTGCGCCTCGGGGAGCTGTTTTTT
CASSQVRLGELFF
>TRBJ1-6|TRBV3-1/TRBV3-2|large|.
TGTGCCAGCAGCCAAGGCCAGGGAAAGTCACCCCTCCACTTT
CASSQGQGKSPLHF
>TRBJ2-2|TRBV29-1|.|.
TGCAGCGTGAGGGGGCAGGGGGGAACCGGGGAGCTGTTTTTT
CSVRGQGGTGELFF
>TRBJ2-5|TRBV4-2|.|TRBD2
TGTGCCAGCAGCCAAGCACTAGCGGGGGGCCAAGAGACCCAGTACTTC
CASSQALAGGQETQYF
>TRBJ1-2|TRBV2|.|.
TGTGCCAGCATGCTTATCGGTGCTATCTATGGCTACACCTTC
CASMLIGAIYGYTF
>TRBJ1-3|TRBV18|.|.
TGTGCCAGCTCACCACTTCCGGACAGCTCTGGAAACACCATATATTTT
CASSPLPDSSGNTIYF
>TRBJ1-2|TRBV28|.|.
TGTGCCAGCCAAACATCTAACTATGGCTACACCTTC
CASQTSNYGYTF
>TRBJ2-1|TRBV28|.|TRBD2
TGTGCCAGCAGCCCCGAAGATGGTGCAGCGGGGGGTTCCTACAATGAGCAGTTCTTC
CASSPEDGAAGGSYNEQFF
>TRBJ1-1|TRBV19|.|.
TGTGCCAGTAGTATAGGGGCCAACACTGAAGCTTTCTTT
CASSIGANTEAFF
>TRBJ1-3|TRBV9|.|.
TGTGCCAGCAGCGTAGAAGCGGTATCTGGAAACACCATATATTTT
CASSVEAVSGNTIYF
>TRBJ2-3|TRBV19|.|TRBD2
TGTGCCAGTAGTATACTAGCGGGGGGGTCAGATACGCAGTATTTT
CASSILAGGSDTQYF
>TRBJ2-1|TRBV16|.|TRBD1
TGTGCCAGCAGCCAATCGTCAGGGGGCAATGAGCAGTTCTTC
CASSQSSGGNEQFF
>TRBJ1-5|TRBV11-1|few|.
TGTGCCAGCAGCTTACGGGAGGCCCAGCATTTT
CASSLREAQHF
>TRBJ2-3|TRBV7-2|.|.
TGTGCCAGCAGTCTACAGGGATCAGCAACGGGCACAGATACGCAGTATTTT
CASSLQGSATGTDTQYF
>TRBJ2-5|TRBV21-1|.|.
TGTGCCAGCAGCGCGTCCCCCCTCGCGGTGCTCCGGTTGGAGACCCAGTACTTC
CASSASPLAVLRLETQYF
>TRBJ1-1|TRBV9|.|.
TGTGCCAGCAGCTCCGGGGAAGGGTTGGGTACTGAAGCTTTCTTT
CASSSGEGLGTEAFF
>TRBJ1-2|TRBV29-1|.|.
TGCAGCGTTGCTCTGGCTTCCTGGGAAGGACATGCAGGGTATGGCTACACCTTC
CSVALASWEGHAGYGYTF
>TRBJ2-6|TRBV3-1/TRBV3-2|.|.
TGTGCCAGCAGCCCCCGGGGGTCTGGGGCCAACGTCCTGACTTTC
CASSPRGSGANVLTF
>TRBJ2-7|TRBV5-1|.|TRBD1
TGCGCCAGCAGCTTGGATTTGGGACAGGGTACCTACGAGCAGTACTTC
CASSLDLGQGTYEQYF
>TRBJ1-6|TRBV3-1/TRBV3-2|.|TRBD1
TGTGCCAGCAGCCTGGGACAGGGCGATTCACCCCTCCACTTT
CASSLGQGDSPLHF
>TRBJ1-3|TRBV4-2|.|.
TGTGCCAGCAGCCAAGAATGGACATCTACCTACTCTGGAAACACCATATATTTT
CASSQEWTSTYSGNTIYF
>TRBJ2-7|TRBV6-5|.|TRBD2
TGTGCCAGCAGCTCGACTAGCCCCTACGAGCAGTACTTC
CASSSTSPYEQYF